This T cell receptor beta chain is from a study of cytomegalovirus exposure and HLA in healthy donors. CDR3 length: 13 residues. Trimming removed 0 bases from V and 4 bases from J, with 7 bases in between. Per the germline V gene, CDR1 is SGHNT and CDR2 is YYREEE (reference sequence). Study observations and caveats: Many donors shared some public TCRs, even though most TCR sequences were rare. The study labeled roughly 160 TCR beta chains cytomegalovirus-associated.

Both 60 Vbeta primers and 13 Jbeta primers went into the PCR. Original methodology: Roughly 11 million shared chains were among the roughly 80 million unique TCR beta chains that a later analysis counted. TCRdb's table, derived via immunoSEQ multiplex PCR, lists solely in-frame clones and lacks some. V, J and clone size are taken as reported in that table, and D and trimming were inferred from the DNA itself. The repertoire includes 150,000 to 200,000 clones, approximately 78% of them detected once, and about 2.4% sits in the top ten. Sampled while nominally healthy, donors likely had unrecorded immune exposures. Concerning this clone: The antigen remains undetermined.

The sample taken for sequencing was PBMCs. This chain connects TRBV5-4 to TRBJ2-5; perhaps TRBD2 as D (5 bases). The sequence derives from a male donor in good health and CMV-seronegative. The CDR3 coding sequence is TGTGCCAGCAGCTTGGAACGGGGAGAGACCCAGTACTTC. Its translation is CASSLERGETQYF.